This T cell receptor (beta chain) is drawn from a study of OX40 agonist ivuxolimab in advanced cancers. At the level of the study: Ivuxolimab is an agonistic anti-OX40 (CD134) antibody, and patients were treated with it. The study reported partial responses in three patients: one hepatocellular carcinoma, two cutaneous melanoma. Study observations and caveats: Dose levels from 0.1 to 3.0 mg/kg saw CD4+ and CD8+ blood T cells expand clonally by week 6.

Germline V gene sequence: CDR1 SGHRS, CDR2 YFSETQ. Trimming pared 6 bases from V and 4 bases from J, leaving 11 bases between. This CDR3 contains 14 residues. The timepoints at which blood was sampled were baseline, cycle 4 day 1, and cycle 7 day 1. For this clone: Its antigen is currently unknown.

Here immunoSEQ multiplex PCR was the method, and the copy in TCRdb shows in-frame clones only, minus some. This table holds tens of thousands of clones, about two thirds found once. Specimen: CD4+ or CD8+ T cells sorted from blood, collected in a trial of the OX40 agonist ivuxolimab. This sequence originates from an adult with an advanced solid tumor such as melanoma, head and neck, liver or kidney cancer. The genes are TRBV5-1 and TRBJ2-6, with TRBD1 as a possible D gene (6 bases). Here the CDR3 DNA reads TGCGCCAGCACACAGGGCTCCGGGGCCAACGTCCTGACTTTC. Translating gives CASTQGSGANVLTF.